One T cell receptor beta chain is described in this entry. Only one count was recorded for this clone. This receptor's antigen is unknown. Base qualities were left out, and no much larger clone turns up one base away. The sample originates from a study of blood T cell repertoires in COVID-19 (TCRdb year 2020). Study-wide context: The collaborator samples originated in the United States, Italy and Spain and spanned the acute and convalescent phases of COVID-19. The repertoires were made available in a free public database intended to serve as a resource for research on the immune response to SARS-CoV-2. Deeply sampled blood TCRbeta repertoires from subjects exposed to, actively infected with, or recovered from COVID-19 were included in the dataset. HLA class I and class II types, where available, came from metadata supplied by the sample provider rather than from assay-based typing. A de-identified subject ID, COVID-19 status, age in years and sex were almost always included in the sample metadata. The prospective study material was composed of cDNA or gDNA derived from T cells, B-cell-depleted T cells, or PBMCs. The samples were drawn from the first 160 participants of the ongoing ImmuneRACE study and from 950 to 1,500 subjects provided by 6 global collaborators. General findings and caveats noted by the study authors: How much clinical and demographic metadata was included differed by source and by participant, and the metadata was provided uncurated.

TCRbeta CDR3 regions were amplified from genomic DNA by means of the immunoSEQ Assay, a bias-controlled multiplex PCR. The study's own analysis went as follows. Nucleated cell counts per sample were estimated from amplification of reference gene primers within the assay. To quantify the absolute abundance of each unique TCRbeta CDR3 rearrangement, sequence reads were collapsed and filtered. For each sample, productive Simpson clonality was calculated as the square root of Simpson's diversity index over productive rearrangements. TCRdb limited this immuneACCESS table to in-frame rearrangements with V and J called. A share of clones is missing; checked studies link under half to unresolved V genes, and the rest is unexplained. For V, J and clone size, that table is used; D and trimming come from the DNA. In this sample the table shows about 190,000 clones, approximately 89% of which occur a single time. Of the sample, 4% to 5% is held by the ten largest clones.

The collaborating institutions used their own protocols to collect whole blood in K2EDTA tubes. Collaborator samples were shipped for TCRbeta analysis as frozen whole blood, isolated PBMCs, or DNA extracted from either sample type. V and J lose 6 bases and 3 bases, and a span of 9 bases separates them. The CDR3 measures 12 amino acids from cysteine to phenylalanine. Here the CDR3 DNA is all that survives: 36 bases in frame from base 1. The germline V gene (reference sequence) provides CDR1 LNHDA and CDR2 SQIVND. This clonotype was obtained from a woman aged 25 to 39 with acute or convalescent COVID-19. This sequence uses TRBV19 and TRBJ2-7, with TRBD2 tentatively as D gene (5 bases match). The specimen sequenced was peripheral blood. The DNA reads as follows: TGTGCCAGTAGGAGGGCCTACTACGAGCAGTACTTC. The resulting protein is CASRRAYYEQYF.